This T cell receptor beta chain was captured by sequencing in a study of early T cells in non-severe SARS-CoV-2 infection. CDR3 length: 12 amino acids. Per the germline V gene, CDR1 is SQVTM and CDR2 is ANQGSEA. Between the trimmed V and J ends, which lost 5 bases and 11 bases, there was a span of 16 bases. TCRdb analysed the 5' RACE reads with MiXCR anew, one entry per CDR3 protein. Found here are 55,000 or so distinct CDR3 sequences, approximately 6.3% of them singletons; the top ten hold 4.5% to 6%. V is TRBV29-1 and J is TRBJ2-1, with D possibly being TRBD2 (6 bases). The material sequenced was whole blood, taken at baseline. This sequence was found in an adult who was a healthcare worker with PCR-confirmed SARS-CoV-2 infection or an uninfected control (not recorded which). CDR3 amino acids: CSVTLLGGQQFF. In nucleotides, the CDR3 is TGCAGCGTTACCTTGCTGGGGGGACAGCAGTTCTTC.